Sequencing of this TCR beta chain was carried out in a study of shared clonotypes between healthy human individuals. Genomic DNA of each subset was evenly split across several immunoSEQ plates. Template for every sorted-subset replicate PCR totaled around 200 ng DNA, some 30,000 T cell genomes. TCRdb's copy holds only in-frame clones and misses some; the assay was immunoSEQ multiplex PCR. The sample carries approximately 2.4 million clones, around 95% recorded once. This CDR3 comprises 13 residues. V was pared by 5 bases and J by 4 bases, with 2 bases of the junction left unmatched. Germline CDR1 and CDR2: LGHNT and FRNRAP.

This clonotype originated in a man between 18 and 29 years old in good health. The chain uses TRBV12-5 and TRBJ2-1, with 7 positions matching TRBD1. Source material: naive CD4+ T cells sorted from blood. The subset denotes: CD45RA+ positively selected. The CDR3, as DNA: TGTGCTAGTGGTCTGGGACAGTACAATGAGCAGTTCTTC. Amino acids: CASGLGQYNEQFF.